This section outlines one T cell receptor beta chain sequence together with its context. This clone occurred once. It has no known antigen specificity. Base qualities are not at hand, and no much larger clone is one base apart. Enrolling through a virtual design, the prospective study's participants ranged in age from roughly 18 to 90 years and lived across roughly 24 United States geographic areas. In the prospective study, participants were assigned to cohorts based on the clinical history participants reported in a screening survey and a study questionnaire. Exposed participants had been in contact, within 2 weeks of entering the study, with a person who had a PCR-confirmed or clinician-diagnosed case of COVID-19. In the prospective study, mobile phlebotomists collected whole blood, serum and a nasopharyngeal or oropharyngeal swab from each participant. Over a roughly 2-month period, participants in the prospective study had the option of providing additional blood draws and questionnaires. Blood samples from the prospective study were shipped frozen or at room temperature prior to DNA extraction.

The immunoSEQ Assay, a bias-controlled multiplex PCR, was used to amplify TCRbeta CDR3 regions from genomic DNA. Per the authors' processing: The number of nucleated cells in each sample was estimated by amplification of reference gene primers within the assay. To quantify the absolute abundance of each unique TCRbeta CDR3 rearrangement, sequence reads were collapsed and filtered. For each sample, productive Simpson clonality was calculated by taking the square root of Simpson's diversity index across productive rearrangements. The source is immuneACCESS, and TCRdb retained only in-frame sequences with V and J called. Part of the clones is not carried over; for the studies checked, unresolved V genes explain less than half of this, and the remainder is unexplained. D and trimming come from the DNA, and the V and J calls and clone size come from that table. For this sample there are roughly 58,000 clones; just over 70% appear just once. Of the sample, around half falls within the top ten clones.

The data derive from a study of blood T cell repertoires in COVID-19 (dated by TCRdb to 2020 to 2022). Study-wide context: The collaborator samples originated in the United States, Italy and Spain and spanned the acute and convalescent phases of COVID-19. The repertoires were made available in a free public database intended to serve as a resource for research on the immune response to SARS-CoV-2. The samples were drawn from two sources: the first 160 participants of the ongoing ImmuneRACE study, and fewer than 1,500 subjects contributed by 6 global collaborators. A de-identified subject ID, COVID-19 status, age in years and sex were almost always included in the sample metadata. HLA class I and class II types, where available, came from metadata supplied by the sample provider rather than from assay-based typing. The material from the prospective study consisted of cDNA or gDNA derived from T cells, B-cell-depleted T cells, or PBMCs. Deeply sampled blood TCRbeta repertoires from subjects exposed to, actively infected with, or recovered from COVID-19 were included in the dataset.

Overall study results and their limits: Clinical and demographic metadata were provided uncurated, with the amount varying by source and participant.

Sample: PBMCs or T cells enriched from blood (not recorded which). The receptor was derived from a woman between 55 and 75 years old who had been exposed to COVID-19.

CDR3 sequence: CASSSRGGSNEQFF. The sequenced DNA: TGCGCCAGCAGCTCGCGGGGGGGATCGAATGAGCAGTTCTTC. The sequence links TRBV5-1 to TRBJ2-1, with 9 middle bases fitting TRBD2. Unmatched junction bases come to 5, with V trimmed by 3 bases and J by 7 bases. The CDR3 numbers 14 residues from cysteine through phenylalanine. Only the CDR3 region is kept as DNA, spanning 42 bases read in frame from base 1. The germline V gene supplies CDR1 SGHRS and CDR2 YFSETQ.